This T cell receptor beta chain appears in the sequencing data of a study of blood T cells in healthy people across ages. Study outcomes and limitations: It was held that diversity estimates obtained from one million T cells represented underestimates. Roughly linearly, TCR beta diversity per million T cells fell as age increased.

The V gene end was trimmed by 0 bases and the J gene end by 4 bases; junction bases not matched to a gene: 6. The CDR3 loop spans 16 amino acids. The germline CDR1 and CDR2 sequences are DFQATT and SNEGSKA (reference sequence). Remarks on this clonotype: Its antigen is still unknown.

Using a J-beta primer mix together with a sample-barcoded 5' primer, a second PCR was run for about 6 to 12 cycles. TCRdb used MiXCR to reprocess the 5' RACE reads, holding one entry per CDR3 protein. The sample yields approximately 830,000 distinct CDR3 sequences, about 59% seen once. Ten milliliters of peripheral blood were drawn from each donor into EDTA-treated tubes. Isolating PBMCs gave at least 6.5 million of these cells per sample. This sequence originates from a man between 25 and 39 years old in good health. Sequenced input: blood. The chain combines TRBV20-1 with TRBJ2-3; TRBD2 agrees at 11 bases. This CDR3 reads CSARDPLAGGPDTQYF. In DNA, the CDR3 is TGCAGTGCTAGAGATCCCCTAGCGGGGGGACCAGATACGCAGTATTTT.